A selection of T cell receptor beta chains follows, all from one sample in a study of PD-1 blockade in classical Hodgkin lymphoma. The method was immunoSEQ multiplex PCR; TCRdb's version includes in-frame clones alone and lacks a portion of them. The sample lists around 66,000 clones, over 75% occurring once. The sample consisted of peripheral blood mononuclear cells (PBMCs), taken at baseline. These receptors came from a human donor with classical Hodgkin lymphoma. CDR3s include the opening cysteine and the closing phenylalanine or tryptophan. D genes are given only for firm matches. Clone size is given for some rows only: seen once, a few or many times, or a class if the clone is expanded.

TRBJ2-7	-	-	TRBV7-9	TGTGCCAGCAGCTATACAGGGAATCTCTACGAGCAGTACTTC	CASSYTGNLYEQYF
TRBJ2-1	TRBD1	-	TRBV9	TGTGCCAGCAGCGTAGAGGGGGCCTACTACAATGAGCAGTTCTTC	CASSVEGAYYNEQFF
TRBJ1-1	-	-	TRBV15	TGTGCCACCAGCAGAGTCGCCGTTCCTGAAGCTTTCTTT	CATSRVAVPEAFF
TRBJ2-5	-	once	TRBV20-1	TGCAGTGCTAGACAACAAGAGACCCAGTACTTC	CSARQQETQYF
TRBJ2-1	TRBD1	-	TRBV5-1	TGCGCCAGCAGCTTGGCAGGGGGCTATGAGCAGTTCTTC	CASSLAGGYEQFF
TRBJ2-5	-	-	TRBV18	TGTGCCAGCTCCCTAAAGACGGAGACCCAGTACTTC	CASSLKTETQYF
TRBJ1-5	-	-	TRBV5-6	TGTGCCAGCAGCTTTTGGGAGACGGGTGGTCTCCAGCATTTT	CASSFWETGGLQHF
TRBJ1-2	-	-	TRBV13	TGTGCCAGCAGCTCATATGGCTACACCTTC	CASSSYGYTF
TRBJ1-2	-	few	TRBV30	TGTGCCTGGATCGCTGGGGTAATCACCTTC	CAWIAGVITF
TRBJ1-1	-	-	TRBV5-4	TGTGCCAGCAGCATTTACAGGGAGGTGAACACTGAAGCTTTCTTT	CASSIYREVNTEAFF
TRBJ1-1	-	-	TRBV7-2	TGTGCCAGCATAGGTAGGTGGCGAGGGCGCACTGAAGCTTTCTTT	CASIGRWRGRTEAFF
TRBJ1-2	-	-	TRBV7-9	TGTGCCAGCAGCTTAGATACCAGCGGGTGGGGCTACACCTTC	CASSLDTSGWGYTF
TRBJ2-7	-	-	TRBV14	TGTGCCAGCAGCCAAGAGTTTAACACTCGCTACGAGCAGTACTTC	CASSQEFNTRYEQYF
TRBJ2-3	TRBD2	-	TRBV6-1	TGTGCCAGCAGTGAAGGGCTAGCGGGGGGGTCCCCAGATACGCAGTATTTT	CASSEGLAGGSPDTQYF
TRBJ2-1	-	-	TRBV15	TGTGCCACCAGCAGAGATCAGAGGGATGAGCAGTTCTTC	CATSRDQRDEQFF
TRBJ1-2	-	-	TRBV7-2	TGTGCCAGCAGCTTAGTCTCCGCGGGGCATGGCTACACCTTC	CASSLVSAGHGYTF
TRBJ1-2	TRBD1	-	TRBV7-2	TGTGCCAGCATCCAGGGGGCGCATGGCTACACCTTC	CASIQGAHGYTF
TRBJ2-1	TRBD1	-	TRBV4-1	TGCGCCAGCAGCTCAACTCCCGGGACAGGGGGAACTGAGCAGTTCTTC	CASSSTPGTGGTEQFF
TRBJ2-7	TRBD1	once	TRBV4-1	TGCGCCAGCAGCTCCCGGGACAGGGTTCCCCACGAGCAGTACTTC	CASSSRDRVPHEQYF
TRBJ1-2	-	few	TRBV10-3	TGTGCCATCCCCGACAGATCCACCTATGGCTACACCTTC	CAIPDRSTYGYTF
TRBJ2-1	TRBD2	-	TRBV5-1	TGCGCCAGCAGCTTGGTGACTAGCGGGGGGGACAGCTCCTACAATGAGCAGTTCTTC	CASSLVTSGGDSSYNEQFF
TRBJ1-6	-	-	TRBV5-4	TGTGCCAGCAGCTCGGAAAGAAATGCGCTGGGAGCCCTCCACTTT	CASSSERNALGALHF
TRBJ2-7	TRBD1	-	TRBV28	TGTGCCAGCACCATCCGGGACAGGGCAAGAAGCGAGCAGTACTTC	CASTIRDRARSEQYF
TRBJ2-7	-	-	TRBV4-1	TGCGCCAGCAGCCCGGACAGCTACGAGCAGTACTTC	CASSPDSYEQYF
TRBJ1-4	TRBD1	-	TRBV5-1	TGCGCCAGCAGCTTGGACGGGACAGCTCCTGAAAAACTGTTTTTT	CASSLDGTAPEKLFF
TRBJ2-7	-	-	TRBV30	TGTGCCTGGAGTGTCAGGTATGGGGGCAGCGAGCAGTACTTC	CAWSVRYGGSEQYF
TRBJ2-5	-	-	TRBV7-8	TGTGCCAGCAGCTTAGCCAGGGAAGGGACCCAGTACTTC	CASSLAREGTQYF
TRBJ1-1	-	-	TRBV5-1	TGCGCCAGCAATACCGGGACTACCAACACTGAAGCTTTCTTT	CASNTGTTNTEAFF
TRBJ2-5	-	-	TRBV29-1	TGCAGCGTTGTTCCCAGGGGTGAGACCCAGTACTTC	CSVVPRGETQYF
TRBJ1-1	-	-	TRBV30	TGTGCCTGGAGTGTACAGGCCGCTGAAGCTTTCTTT	CAWSVQAAEAFF
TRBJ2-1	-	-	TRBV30	TGTGCCTGGAGTGTAGTGGGAGACGTTCGTGGTGAGCAGTTCTTC	CAWSVVGDVRGEQFF
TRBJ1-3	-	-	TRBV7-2	TGTGCCAGCAGCTTACTTGTGGGAGCAGGAAACACCATATATTTT	CASSLLVGAGNTIYF
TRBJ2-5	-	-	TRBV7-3	TGTGCCAGCAGCTTCGGGACTGGGGAGACCCAGTACTTC	CASSFGTGETQYF
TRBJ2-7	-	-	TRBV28	TGTGCCAGCAGCCGCCACACAGGAACCTACGAGCAGTACTTC	CASSRHTGTYEQYF
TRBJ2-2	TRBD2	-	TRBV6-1	TGTGCCAGCTTTAGCGGGGGGGCTTTCGGCGGGGAGCTGTTTTTT	CASFSGGAFGGELFF
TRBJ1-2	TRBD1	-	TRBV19	TGTGCCAGTAGTATGTCGACAGGGGGGCAAGCTAACTATGGCTACACCTTC	CASSMSTGGQANYGYTF
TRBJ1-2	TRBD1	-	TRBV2	TGTGCCAGAGGACAGGACTTAACCTATGGCTACACCTTC	CARGQDLTYGYTF
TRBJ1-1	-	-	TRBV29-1	TGCAGCGGACAGGACCCGAACACTGAAGCTTTCTTT	CSGQDPNTEAFF
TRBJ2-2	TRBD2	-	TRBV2	TGTGCCAGCAGCCGAGGCGGGGGTGTAGGGGAGCTGTTTTTT	CASSRGGGVGELFF
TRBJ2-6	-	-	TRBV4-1	TGCGCCAGCAGCCAACGAGGCTGGTGGGTTAAGGAGTATGGGGCCAACGTCCTGACTTTC	CASSQRGWWVKEYGANVLTF
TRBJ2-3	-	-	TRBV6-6	TGTGCCAGCACGATAAACCCGAGAGGATCAGATACGCAGTATTTT	CASTINPRGSDTQYF
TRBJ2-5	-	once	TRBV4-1	TGCGCCAGCAGCCAAGGAATTGTCGAGACCCAGTACTTC	CASSQGIVETQYF
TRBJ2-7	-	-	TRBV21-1	TGTGCCAGCTCGGTCTGCTACGAGCAGTACTTC	CASSVCYEQYF
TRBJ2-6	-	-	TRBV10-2	TGCGCCAGCGCGGGGTCTGGGGCCAACGTCCTGACTTTC	CASAGSGANVLTF
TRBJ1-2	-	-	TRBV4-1	TGCGCCAGCAGCCTTGAGGCGACCTATGGCTACACCTTC	CASSLEATYGYTF
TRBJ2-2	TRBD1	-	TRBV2	TGTGCCAGCAGTGCGGACAGGGCGGCCGGGGAGCTGTTTTTT	CASSADRAAGELFF
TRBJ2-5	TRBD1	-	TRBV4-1	TGCGCCAGCAGCCAGGCTCTAGGGACAGGGATGGAGACCCAGTACTTC	CASSQALGTGMETQYF
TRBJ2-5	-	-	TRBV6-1	TGTGCCAGCAGTGCAATGGACTTGGGCCCATCTACGGGTAAGACCCAGTACTTC	CASSAMDLGPSTGKTQYF
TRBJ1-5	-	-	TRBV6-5	TGTGCCAGCAGTCAGGGGAATCAGCCCCAGCATTTT	CASSQGNQPQHF
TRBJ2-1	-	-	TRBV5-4	TGTGCCAGCAGCGGGCCCGACCAAAACAATGAGCAGTTCTTC	CASSGPDQNNEQFF
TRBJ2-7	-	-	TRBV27	TGTGCCAGCAGTAGTCAAGCCTACGAGCAGTACTTC	CASSSQAYEQYF
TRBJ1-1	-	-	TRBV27	TGTGCCAGCAGTTTGAAGAGGAACACTGAAGCTTTCTTT	CASSLKRNTEAFF
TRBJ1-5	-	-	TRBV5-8	TGTGCCAGCAGCCGCCCTTCACCCCAGCATTTT	CASSRPSPQHF
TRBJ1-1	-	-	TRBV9	TGTGCCAGCAGCCCATCAGGGACTGAAGCTTTCTTT	CASSPSGTEAFF